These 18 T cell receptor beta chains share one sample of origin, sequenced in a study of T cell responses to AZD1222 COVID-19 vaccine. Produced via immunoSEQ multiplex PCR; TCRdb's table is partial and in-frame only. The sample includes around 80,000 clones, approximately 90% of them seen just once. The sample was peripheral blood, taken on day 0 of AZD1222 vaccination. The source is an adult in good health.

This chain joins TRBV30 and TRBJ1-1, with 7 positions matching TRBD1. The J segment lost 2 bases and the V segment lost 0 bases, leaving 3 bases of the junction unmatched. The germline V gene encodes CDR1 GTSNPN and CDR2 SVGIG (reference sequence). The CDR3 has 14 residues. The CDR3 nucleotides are TGTGCCTGGAGTGTAGGGGACAGAAACACTGAAGCTTTCTTT. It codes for CAWSVGDRNTEAFF.

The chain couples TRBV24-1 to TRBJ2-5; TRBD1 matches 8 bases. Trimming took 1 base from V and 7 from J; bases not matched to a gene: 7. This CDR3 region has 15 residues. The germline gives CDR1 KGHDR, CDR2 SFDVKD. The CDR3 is CATSDLSTGVSTQYF. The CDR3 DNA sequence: TGTGCCACCAGTGATTTATCGACAGGGGTGTCGACCCAGTACTTC.

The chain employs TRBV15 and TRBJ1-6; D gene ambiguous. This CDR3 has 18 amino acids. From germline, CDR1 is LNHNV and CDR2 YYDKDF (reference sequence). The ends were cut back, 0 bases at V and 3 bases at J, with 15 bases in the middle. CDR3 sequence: CATSRDQSVGIYNSPLHF. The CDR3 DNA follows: TGTGCCACCAGCAGAGATCAATCGGTTGGGATCTATAATTCACCCCTCCACTTT.

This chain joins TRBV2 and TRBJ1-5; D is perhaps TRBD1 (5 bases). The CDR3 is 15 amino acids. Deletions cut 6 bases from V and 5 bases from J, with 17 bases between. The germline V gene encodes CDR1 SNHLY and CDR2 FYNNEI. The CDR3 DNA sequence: TGTGCCAGCAGCACCTCCGGTCAGGGATATCAGCCCCAGCATTTT. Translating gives CASSTSGQGYQPQHF.

CDR3 sequence (DNA): TGTGCCAGTAGTATATCTGGCGGAAACACCATATATTTT. Translating it yields CASSISGGNTIYF. V is TRBV19 and J is TRBJ1-3; no clear D. Trimming pared 2 bases from V and 4 bases from J, leaving 6 bases between. The CDR3 sequence is 13 residues long. Germline assignment: CDR1 LNHDA and CDR2 SQIVND (reference sequence).

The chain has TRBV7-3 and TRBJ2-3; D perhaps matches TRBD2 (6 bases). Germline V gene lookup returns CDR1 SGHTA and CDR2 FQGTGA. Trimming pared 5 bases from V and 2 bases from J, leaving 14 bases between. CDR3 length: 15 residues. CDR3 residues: CASSGGLAPTDTQYF. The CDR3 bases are TGTGCCAGCAGCGGCGGTCTAGCGCCCACAGATACGCAGTATTTT.

The CDR3 nucleotides read TGTGCCAGCAGCCCGGATCCGGGACAGTACTATGGCTACACCTTC. Translating gives CASSPDPGQYYGYTF. The rearrangement joins TRBV3-1 (or the pseudogene TRBV3-2) to TRBJ1-2; 7 positions agree with TRBD1. V was clipped by 4 bases and J by 3 bases; unmatched bases: 8. The CDR3 totals 15 residues. Germline values: CDR1 LGHDT, CDR2 YNNKEL (reference sequence).

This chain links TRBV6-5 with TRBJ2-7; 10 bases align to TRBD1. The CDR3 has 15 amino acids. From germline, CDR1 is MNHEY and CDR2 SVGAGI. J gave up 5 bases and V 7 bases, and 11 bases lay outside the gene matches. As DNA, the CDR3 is TGTGCCAGCATTTGGGGCCCCGGACAGGGGGACGAGCAGTACTTC. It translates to CASIWGPGQGDEQYF.

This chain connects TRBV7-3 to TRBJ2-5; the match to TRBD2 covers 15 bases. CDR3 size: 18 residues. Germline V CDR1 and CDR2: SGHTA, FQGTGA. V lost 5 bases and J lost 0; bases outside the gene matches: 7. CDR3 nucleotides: TGTGCCAGCAGCCCCGGGACTAGCGGGAGGCCCAACCAAGAGACCCAGTACTTC. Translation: CASSPGTSGRPNQETQYF.

This chain's CDR3 is CASSSYDEKLFF. CDR3 sequence (DNA): TGTGCCAGCAGTTCATACGATGAAAAACTGTTTTTT. The chain is built from TRBV28 and TRBJ1-4; no definite D call. Deletions cut 4 bases from V and 6 bases from J, with 6 bases between. Germline V gene lookup returns CDR1 MDHEN and CDR2 SYDVKM. This CDR3 is 12 amino acids long. Based on the CDR3 plus reference TRBV28 and TRBJ1-4, the full variable domain is DVKVTQSSRYLVKRTGEKVFLECVQDMDHENMFWYRQDPGLGLRLIYFSYDVKMKEKGDIPEGYSVSREKKERFSLILESASTNQTSMYLCASSSYDEKLFFGSGTQLSVL.

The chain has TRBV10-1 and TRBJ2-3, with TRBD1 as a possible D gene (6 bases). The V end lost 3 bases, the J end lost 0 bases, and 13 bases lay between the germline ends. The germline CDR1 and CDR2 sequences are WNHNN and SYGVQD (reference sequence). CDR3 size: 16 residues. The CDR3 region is CASSDPRTASTDTQYF. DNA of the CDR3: TGCGCCAGCAGTGACCCCCGGACAGCTAGCACAGATACGCAGTATTTT.

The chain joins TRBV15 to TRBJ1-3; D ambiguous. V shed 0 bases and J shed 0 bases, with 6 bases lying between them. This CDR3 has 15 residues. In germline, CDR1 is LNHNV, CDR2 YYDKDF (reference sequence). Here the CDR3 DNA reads TGTGCCACCAGCAGAGATCGGTACTCTGGAAACACCATATATTTT. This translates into CATSRDRYSGNTIYF.

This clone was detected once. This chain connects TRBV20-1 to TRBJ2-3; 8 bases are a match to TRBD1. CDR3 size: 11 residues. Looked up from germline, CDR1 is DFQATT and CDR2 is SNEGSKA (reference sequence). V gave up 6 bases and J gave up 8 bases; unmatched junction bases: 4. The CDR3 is CSAPDRGTQYF. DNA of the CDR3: TGCAGTGCGCCAGACAGGGGTACGCAGTATTTT.

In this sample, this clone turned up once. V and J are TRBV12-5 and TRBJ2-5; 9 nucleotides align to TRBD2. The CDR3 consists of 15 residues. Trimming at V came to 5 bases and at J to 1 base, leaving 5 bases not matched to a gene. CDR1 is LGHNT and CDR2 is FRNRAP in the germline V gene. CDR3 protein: CASGQPSGTQETQYF. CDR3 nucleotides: TGTGCTAGTGGTCAACCTAGCGGGACCCAAGAGACCCAGTACTTC. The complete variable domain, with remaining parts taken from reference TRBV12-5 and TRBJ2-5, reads DARVTQTPRHKVTEMGQEVTMRCQPILGHNTVFWYRQTMMQGLELLAYFRNRAPLDDSGMPKDRFSAEMPDATLATLKIQPSEPRDSAVYFCASGQPSGTQETQYFGPGTRLLVL.

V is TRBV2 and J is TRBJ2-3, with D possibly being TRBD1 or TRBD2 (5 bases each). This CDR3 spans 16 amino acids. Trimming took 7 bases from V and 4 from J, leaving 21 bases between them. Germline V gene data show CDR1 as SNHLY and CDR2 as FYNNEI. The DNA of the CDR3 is TGTGCCAGCAAATACGGGACCTCCTTGTTGGCAGATACGCAGTATTTT. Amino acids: CASKYGTSLLADTQYF.

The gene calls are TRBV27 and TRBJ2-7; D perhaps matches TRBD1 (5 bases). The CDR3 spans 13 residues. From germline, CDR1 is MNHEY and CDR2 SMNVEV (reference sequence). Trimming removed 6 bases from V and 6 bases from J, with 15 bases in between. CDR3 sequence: CASSLQESLEQYF. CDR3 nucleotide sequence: TGTGCCAGCAGCTTACAGGAGTCCCTCGAGCAGTACTTC.

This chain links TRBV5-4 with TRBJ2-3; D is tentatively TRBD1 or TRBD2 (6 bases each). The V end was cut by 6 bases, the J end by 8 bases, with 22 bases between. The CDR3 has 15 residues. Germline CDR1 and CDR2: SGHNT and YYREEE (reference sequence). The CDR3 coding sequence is TGTGCCAGCACCCCGGGCAGTCCCGAGGGGGGTACGCAGTATTTT. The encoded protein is CASTPGSPEGGTQYF.

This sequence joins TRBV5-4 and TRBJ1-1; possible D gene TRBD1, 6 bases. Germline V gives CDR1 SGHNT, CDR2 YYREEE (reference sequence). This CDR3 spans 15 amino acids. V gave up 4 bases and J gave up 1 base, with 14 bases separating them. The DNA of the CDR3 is TGTGCCAGCAGCGCGGGGGGCATCCAGAACACTGAAGCTTTCTTT. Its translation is CASSAGGIQNTEAFF. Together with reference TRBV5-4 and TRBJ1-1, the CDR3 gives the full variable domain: ETGVTQSPTHLIKTRGQQVTLRCSSQSGHNTVSWYQQALGQGPQFIFQYYREEENGRGNFPPRFSGLQFPNYSSELNVNALELDDSALYLCASSAGGIQNTEAFFGQGTRLTVV.